The 23 T cell receptor beta chains below come from one sample, sequenced in a study of radiation and T cells in renal cell carcinoma (dated by TCRdb to the early 2020s). Explained via the paper, the time point label denotes: baseline pretreatment blood. This specimen's treatment or condition label, per the study, means: 15 Gy SBRT to primary tumor, nephrectomy 4 weeks later. Libraries were made using the immunoSEQ multiplex PCR assay. TCRdb holds this immuneACCESS table with in-frame rearrangements only. Some clones are missing; in checked studies, unresolved V genes explain under half, and the rest has no known cause. This sample gives some 150,000 clones in total; approximately 82% of them show up just once. The ten largest clones take up 20% to 25% of the sample. The starting material was blood, obtained from a patient whose treatment included radiotherapy and nephrectomy. The receptors derive from a woman between 50 and 59 years old with renal cell carcinoma.

The chain recombines TRBV4-3 with TRBJ1-6, with D unresolved. CDR3 length equals 16 residues. The germline V gene encodes CDR1 LGHNA and CDR2 YSLEER. Trimming removed 0 bases from V and 9 bases from J, with 15 bases in between. The CDR3 coding sequence is TGCGCCAGCAGCCAAGATATAGGTGCTCCTACTTCACCCCTCCACTTT. Translation: CASSQDIGAPTSPLHF.

In this sample, this clone turned up a few times. The gene calls are TRBV7-9 and TRBJ2-1; tentatively, D is TRBD1 or TRBD2 (5 bases each). Per germline, CDR1 SEHNR and CDR2 FQNEAQ (reference sequence). This CDR3 contains 13 residues. With 3 bases removed from V and 5 bases from J, the gap between germline ends came to 8 bases. The CDR3 DNA follows: TGTGCCAGCAGCTTCAGGGAGAACAATGAGCAGTTCTTC. Protein product: CASSFRENNEQFF.

In its sample, this clone was seen once. The chain employs TRBV7-9 and TRBJ2-1, with a weak D call TRBD2 (6 bases). Trimming cost V 5 bases and J 0 bases, with 23 bases left between them. Germline loops: CDR1 SEHNR, CDR2 FQNEAQ (reference sequence). This CDR3 contains 19 residues. The CDR3, as DNA: TGTGCCAGCAGCACCGGTATCGCGCGGGATCTAAGCTCCTACAATGAGCAGTTCTTC. Protein product: CASSTGIARDLSSYNEQFF. Full variable domain (missing parts from reference TRBV7-9 and TRBJ2-1): DTGVSQNPRHKITKRGQNVTFRCDPISEHNRLYWYRQTLGQGPEFLTYFQNEAQLEKSRLLSDRFSAERPKGSFSTLEIQRTEQGDSAMYLCASSTGIARDLSSYNEQFFGPGTRLTVL.

The rearrangement links TRBV19 to TRBJ2-6, with D uncertain. Trimming cost V 2 bases and J 0 bases, with 11 bases left between them. The germline CDR1 and CDR2 sequences are LNHDA and SQIVND (reference sequence). The CDR3 is 17 residues long. Written as DNA, the CDR3 is TGTGCCAGTAGTATACGTGGCACCCGCTCTGGGGCCAACGTCCTGACTTTC. Translation: CASSIRGTRSGANVLTF.

The chain links TRBV25-1 to TRBJ1-4, with D possibly matching TRBD1 (6 bases). There are 14 residues in the CDR3. Looked up from germline, CDR1 is MGHDK and CDR2 is SYGVNS. V was pared by 2 bases and J by 8 bases, with 12 bases between. CDR3 nucleotide sequence: TGTGCCAGCAGTGAACAGGGGAGTTGGGAAAAACTGTTTTTT. It encodes CASSEQGSWEKLFF.

The gene calls are TRBV6-6 and TRBJ2-7; 7 bases agree with TRBD2. Unmatched junction bases numbered 6, after V lost 0 bases and J lost 1 base. Germline CDR1 and CDR2: MNHNY and SVGAGI (reference sequence). CDR3 length: 16 residues. CDR3 coding DNA: TGTGCCAGCAGTTACTCGGGCGGGAGAGGGTCCTACGAGCAGTACTTC. It is translated as CASSYSGGRGSYEQYF.

This chain joins TRBV5-1 and TRBJ1-1; possibly TRBD1 for D (5 bases). This CDR3 contains 14 residues. Germline CDR1 SGHRS, CDR2 YFSETQ. Trimming left V 4 bases short and J 3 bases short, with 13 bases between. The CDR3 protein is CASSGTLRDTEAFF. The CDR3, as DNA: TGCGCCAGCAGCGGGACGTTGCGGGACACTGAAGCTTTCTTT. The full variable domain, completed using reference TRBV5-1 and TRBJ1-1, is KAGVTQTPRYLIKTRGQQVTLSCSPISGHRSVSWYQQTPGQGLQFLFEYFSETQRNKGNFPGRFSGRQFSNSRSEMNVSTLELGDSALYLCASSGTLRDTEAFFGQGTRLTVV.

The chain has TRBV21-1 and TRBJ2-7; TRBD1, as called in the table, went unchecked against the DNA. TRBV21-1 is described as a pseudogene. CDR3 length: 15 residues. The CDR3 is CASSKRWGQSYEQYF. The CDR3 DNA reads TGTGCCAGCAGCAAAAGGTGGGGGCAATCCTACGAGCAGTACTTC.

V is TRBV5-4 and J is TRBJ2-5; 9 bases agree with TRBD2. The CDR3 totals 15 residues. V dropped 4 bases and J dropped 2; count of bases not matched to a gene: 6. Germline assignment: CDR1 SGHNT and CDR2 YYREEE (reference sequence). CDR3 coding DNA: TGTGCCAGCAGCCCGCCGAGCGGGGGGCAAGAGACCCAGTACTTC. Protein sequence: CASSPPSGGQETQYF.

The rearrangement links TRBV5-1 to TRBJ2-1, with a weak D call TRBD2 (6 bases). V was pared by 0 bases and J by 10 bases, with 17 bases between. The length of the CDR3 is 15 residues. The germline gives CDR1 SGHRS, CDR2 YFSETQ. The CDR3 nucleotides are TGCGCCAGCAGCTTGGCCGCGGGAAGTCTGCGGGAGCAGTTCTTC. It yields the protein CASSLAAGSLREQFF.

The rearrangement joins TRBV6-6 to TRBJ2-4; maybe TRBD1 (5 bases). Germline CDR1 reads MNHNY; CDR2 reads SVGAGI (reference sequence). V shed 6 bases and J shed 0 bases, with 12 bases lying between them. The CDR3 consists of 15 residues. The CDR3 nucleotides read TGTGCCAGCAGCCCCCAGGGTTTAGCCAAAAACATTCAGTACTTC. Protein product: CASSPQGLAKNIQYF.

The chain combines TRBV19 with TRBJ2-3; 15 bases are shared with TRBD2. The CDR3 extends over 17 amino acids. Germline CDR1 reads LNHDA; CDR2 reads SQIVND (reference sequence). Germline trimming cut 4 bases from V and 7 bases from J; bases unmatched to any gene: 9. The CDR3 reads CASSRGLAGGQLYTQYF. Written as DNA, the CDR3 is TGTGCCAGTAGTAGAGGACTAGCGGGGGGGCAATTGTATACGCAGTATTTT.

This chain connects TRBV5-4 to TRBJ1-5; D gene ambiguous. V lost 0 bases to trimming and J lost 0 bases, with 10 bases between them. This CDR3 is built from 16 residues. Germline CDR1 SGHNT, CDR2 YYREEE (reference sequence). The CDR3 DNA follows: TGTGCCAGCAGCTTGGGAGGAAGTAATAGCAATCAGCCCCAGCATTTT. This gives the protein CASSLGGSNSNQPQHF.

This sequence joins TRBV10-1 and TRBJ1-4; D not certain. Germline V gene sequence: CDR1 WNHNN, CDR2 SYGVQD (reference sequence). The CDR3 length is 12 residues. V was trimmed by 2 bases and J by 8 bases, leaving 6 bases between them. The chain's CDR3 is CASSESREKLFF. In DNA form, the CDR3 reads TGCGCCAGCAGTGAGAGCCGGGAAAAACTGTTTTTT.

The chain employs TRBV28 and TRBJ2-7; D is unresolved. V lost 5 bases and J 5 bases, leaving 13 bases between the germline ends. From germline, CDR1 is MDHEN and CDR2 SYDVKM. The length of the CDR3 is 13 residues. The CDR3 region is CASSTMGLDEQYF. The CDR3 DNA follows: TGTGCCAGCAGTACCATGGGTCTAGACGAGCAGTACTTC.

There are a few counts of this clone. Distinct nucleotide sequences in the sample also encode this CDR3. The CDR3, as DNA: TGTGCCAGCTCACCTCAGGGGAACACTGAAGCTTTCTTT. Translating it yields CASSPQGNTEAFF. The chain carries TRBV18 and TRBJ1-1; D might be TRBD1 (5 bases). CDR1 and CDR2 from the germline V gene are KGHSH and LQKENI. V was pared by 3 bases and J by 1 base, with 6 bases between. This CDR3 has 13 residues.

The rearrangement joins TRBV13 to TRBJ2-1; unclear D gene. V lost 3 bases, J lost 6 bases, and 9 bases lay in between. Per the germline V gene, CDR1 is PRHDT and CDR2 is FYEKMQ (reference sequence). The CDR3 runs to 13 residues. CDR3: CASSLNEGNEQFF. The CDR3, as DNA: TGTGCCAGCAGCTTGAACGAAGGCAATGAGCAGTTCTTC.

CDR3 sequence: CASSPTSSYEQYF. CDR3 DNA: TGTGCCAGCAGTCCCACAAGCTCCTACGAGCAGTACTTC. The chain employs TRBV27 and TRBJ2-7, with unresolved D. V gave up 5 bases and J gave up 0 bases, with 8 bases separating them. The CDR3 has 13 residues. Per the germline V gene, CDR1 is MNHEY and CDR2 is SMNVEV (reference sequence).

This clone was picked up one time. The chain carries TRBV5-1 and TRBJ1-6; D remains unclear. Trimming stripped 7 bases from V and 9 bases from J, with 8 bases between. Germline V CDR1 and CDR2: SGHRS, YFSETQ. CDR3 length: 11 residues. The CDR3 is CASGPASPLHF. Here the CDR3 DNA reads TGCGCCAGCGGTCCGGCTTCACCCCTCCACTTT.

V is TRBV4-1 and J is TRBJ2-7, with 10 bases lining up with TRBD1. Looked up from germline, CDR1 is MGHRA and CDR2 is YSYEKL. Unmatched junction bases numbered 6, after V lost 3 bases and J lost 1 base. The CDR3 covers 16 residues. The CDR3 DNA reads as TGCGCCAGCAGCCAGTTGCCGGGACAGGGGTCCTACGAGCAGTACTTC. This codes for CASSQLPGQGSYEQYF.

The chain joins TRBV30 to TRBJ2-5; D ambiguous. The CDR3 is 12 residues long. Trimming removed 1 base from V and 2 bases from J, with 5 bases in between. Per germline, CDR1 GTSNPN and CDR2 SVGIG (reference sequence). The CDR3 region has the DNA TGTGCCTGGAGTGCGCAACAAGAGACCCAGTACTTC. Translated: CAWSAQQETQYF. Using reference TRBV30 and TRBJ2-5 for the parts outside the CDR3, the full variable domain is SQTIHQWPATLVQPVGSPLSLECTVEGTSNPNLYWYRQAAGRGLQLLFYSVGIGQISSEVPQNLSASRPQDRQFILSSKKLLLSDSGFYLCAWSAQQETQYFGPGTRLLVL.

The chain employs TRBV6-5 and TRBJ2-5, with D uncertain. V gave up 8 bases and J gave up 3 bases, with 16 bases separating them. The germline V gene encodes CDR1 MNHEY and CDR2 SVGAGI. The length of the CDR3 is 14 residues. The CDR3 nucleotides read TGTGCCAGCCAACGAGGTCAGGTCGAAGAGACCCAGTACTTC. It is translated as CASQRGQVEETQYF.

This clone was seen only a few times. The rearrangement uses TRBV14 and TRBJ1-5, with D hard to call. V dropped 5 bases and J dropped 7 bases, with 12 bases sitting between them. Germline V lookup: CDR1 SGHDN, CDR2 FVKESK. The CDR3 has 13 residues. CDR3 protein: CASSWTSQQPQHF. CDR3 bases: TGTGCCAGCAGCTGGACTAGTCAACAGCCCCAGCATTTT. The complete variable domain, with remaining parts taken from reference TRBV14 and TRBJ1-5, reads EAGVTQFPSHSVIEKGQTVTLRCDPISGHDNLYWYRRVMGKEIKFLLHFVKESKQDESGMPNNRFLAERTGGTYSTLKVQPAELEDSGVYFCASSWTSQQPQHFGDGTRLSIL.